This T cell receptor (beta chain) is from a study of cytomegalovirus exposure and HLA in healthy donors. This CDR3 contains 13 residues. The germline CDR1 and CDR2 sequences are LNHNV and YYDKDF (reference sequence). With 0 bases removed from V and 6 bases from J, the gap between germline ends came to 7 bases. Repertoires were generated with immunoSEQ multiplex PCR, while TCRdb's copy carries only in-frame clones and drops some. The sample yields about 340,000 clones, 86% seen once. The chain recombines TRBV15 with TRBJ2-3; a weak D match, TRBD1 (5 bases). This clonotype was sampled from a woman aged 18-35 years in good health and CMV-seronegative. Source material: PBMCs. CDR3 bases: TGTGCCACCAGCAGAGATAGGGGCGATACGCAGTATTTT. Its translation is CATSRDRGDTQYF.